A selection of T cell receptor beta chains follows, all from one sample in a study of blood T cell repertoires in COVID-19. This table comes from immunoSEQ multiplex PCR, and its TCRdb copy is limited to in-frame clones, with some not included. The top ten hold about 7% of the sample, which has tens of thousands of clones, roughly four fifths seen once. Specimen: peripheral blood. The origin of the receptors is a man aged 50 or older with active or convalescent COVID-19. Each CDR3 is given with its conserved first and last residue. Each record gives: D gene, J gene, clone size, V gene, CDR3 protein, CDR3 DNA. D genes are given only for firm matches. Clone sizes are given selectively: once, few, many, or a class where the clone is expanded.

. TRBJ2-1 . TRBV9 CASSVGQGGYNEQFF TGTGCCAGCAGCGTAGGTCAGGGAGGCTACAATGAGCAGTTCTTC
TRBD1 TRBJ1-1 . TRBV7-8 CASSSYGTENTEAFF TGTGCCAGCAGCTCCTATGGGACAGAGAACACTGAAGCTTTCTTT
. TRBJ2-7 . TRBV18 CASSPGGARTYEQYF TGTGCCAGCTCACCAGGGGGGGCGAGGACCTACGAGCAGTACTTC
TRBD1 TRBJ2-7 few TRBV6-5 CATRTGGYEQYF TGTGCCACCCGGACAGGGGGCTACGAGCAGTACTTC
. TRBJ1-6 . TRBV28 CASGESYNSPLHF TGTGCCAGCGGAGAGTCCTATAATTCACCCCTCCACTTT
TRBD2 TRBJ2-1 . TRBV11-3 CASSLDLGGNNEQFF TGTGCCAGCAGCTTAGATCTGGGGGGGAACAATGAGCAGTTCTTC
. TRBJ2-3 . TRBV6-5 CASKAGASTDTQYF TGTGCCAGCAAGGCGGGGGCTTCCACAGATACGCAGTATTTT
. TRBJ2-7 . TRBV10-3 CAISESRGRTYEQYF TGTGCCATCAGTGAGTCGCGTGGCAGGACCTACGAGCAGTACTTC
. TRBJ1-6 . TRBV27 CASSFSSVNSPLHF TGTGCCAGCAGTTTCTCATCGGTTAATTCACCCCTCCACTTT
TRBD2 TRBJ2-3 . TRBV5-4 CASSLVAGGPTDTQYF TGTGCCAGCAGCTTAGTAGCGGGGGGCCCCACAGATACGCAGTATTTT
. TRBJ2-3 . TRBV5-4 CASSQEGGGQAVYTQYF TGTGCCAGCAGCCAGGAGGGAGGGGGACAGGCCGTATATACGCAGTATTTT
TRBD1 TRBJ2-5 few TRBV12-3/TRBV12-4 CASSSGQRETQYF TGTGCCAGCAGTTCGGGACAGCGAGAGACCCAGTACTTC
. TRBJ1-5 few TRBV2 CASNRGAGQPQHF TGTGCCAGCAACCGGGGGGCGGGGCAGCCCCAGCATTTT
TRBD2 TRBJ2-3 . TRBV6-4 CASSEWPLAGGGPVTQYF TGTGCCAGCAGTGAATGGCCGCTAGCGGGGGGCGGCCCGGTGACGCAGTATTTT
. TRBJ1-5 . TRBV19 CASTPMGGNNQPQHF TGTGCCAGTACCCCGATGGGGGGGAACAATCAGCCCCAGCATTTT
TRBD1 TRBJ1-1 few TRBV5-4 CASSPTGNKNTEAFF TGTGCCAGCAGCCCGACAGGGAACAAGAACACTGAAGCTTTCTTT
. TRBJ2-2 . TRBV27 CASSLGTLNTGELFF TGTGCCAGCAGTTTAGGGACACTTAACACCGGGGAGCTGTTTTTT
. TRBJ1-2 . TRBV28 CASSPQRFSGYTF TGTGCCAGCAGTCCACAGCGGTTTTCTGGCTACACCTTC
TRBD2 TRBJ2-1 . TRBV6-5 CATGSGGLPQFF TGTGCCACCGGTAGCGGGGGGCTCCCTCAGTTCTTC
TRBD1 TRBJ1-1 . TRBV29-1 CSVEEDRGISTNTEAFF TGCAGCGTTGAAGAAGACAGGGGAATTTCGACGAACACTGAAGCTTTCTTT
. TRBJ2-3 . TRBV11-3 CASSLQENTQYF TGTGCCAGCAGCTTACAGGAAAATACGCAGTATTTT
TRBD2 TRBJ2-2 once TRBV5-1 CASSPMAGGGSNTGELFF TGCGCCAGCAGCCCAATGGCGGGCGGGGGGTCGAACACCGGGGAGCTGTTTTTT
. TRBJ1-2 . TRBV4-3 CASSQEVKVSYGYTF TGCGCCAGCAGCCAGGAGGTAAAGGTTAGCTATGGCTACACCTTC
. TRBJ1-4 . TRBV28 CASSLPSLDSNEKLFF TGTGCCAGCAGTTTACCCTCTCTGGACTCAAATGAAAAACTGTTTTTT
. TRBJ1-5 . TRBV19 CASTMTANQPQHF TGTGCCAGTACCATGACAGCAAATCAGCCCCAGCATTTT
TRBD1 TRBJ2-7 . TRBV7-2 CASSARQGAYEQYF TGTGCCAGCAGCGCTAGACAGGGGGCCTACGAGCAGTACTTC
TRBD2 TRBJ2-5 . TRBV5-1 CASSTGLAGGGETQYF TGCGCCAGCAGCACAGGACTAGCGGGGGGTGGAGAGACCCAGTACTTC
TRBD2 TRBJ2-1 . TRBV25-1 CATTQGLANGNEQFF TGTGCCACCACCCAAGGACTAGCGAATGGCAATGAGCAGTTCTTC
. TRBJ1-1 . TRBV18 CASSPPAGGGDTEAFF TGTGCCAGCTCACCGCCTGCCGGGGGTGGCGACACTGAAGCTTTCTTT
TRBD1 TRBJ1-6 . TRBV24-1 CATSGTGLTPLHF TGTGCCACCAGTGGGACAGGGCTGACGCCCCTCCACTTT
. TRBJ2-6 once TRBV18 CASSPRDISPGANVLTF TGTGCCAGCTCACCAAGGGACATATCCCCTGGGGCCAACGTCCTGACTTTC
. TRBJ2-3 once TRBV6-5 CASSSAIDRQDTQYF TGTGCCAGCAGTTCCGCGATTGACAGGCAAGATACGCAGTATTTT
. TRBJ2-3 few TRBV21-1 CASSKAQRRTRSTDTQYF TGTGCCAGCAGCAAAGCGCAACGGAGGACTAGGAGCACAGATACGCAGTATTTT
. TRBJ2-7 once TRBV30 CAWKTAYEQYF TGTGCCTGGAAAACAGCCTACGAGCAGTACTTC
. TRBJ2-4 . TRBV7-2 CASSLDGAKNIQYF TGTGCCAGCAGCTTAGACGGGGCCAAAAACATTCAGTACTTC
. TRBJ2-1 . TRBV5-5 CASSKTGKLSHNEQFF TGTGCCAGCAGCAAAACAGGGAAGCTATCCCACAATGAGCAGTTCTTC
TRBD1 TRBJ1-3 . TRBV20-1 CSASLDRENTIYF TGCAGTGCTAGTCTGGACAGGGAAAACACCATATATTTT
TRBD1 TRBJ2-1 . TRBV6-5 CASRGQGRDNEQFF TGTGCCAGCAGGGGACAGGGGAGGGACAATGAGCAGTTCTTC
TRBD1 TRBJ2-5 . TRBV19 CASSSRTGMETQYF TGTGCCAGTAGTTCAAGGACAGGGATGGAGACCCAGTACTTC
. TRBJ1-5 . TRBV19 CASSMIQGPQHF TGTGCCAGTAGTATGATTCAGGGGCCCCAGCATTTT
. TRBJ1-2 . TRBV7-9 CASSLVQSNYGYTF TGTGCCAGCAGCTTAGTCCAGTCTAACTATGGCTACACCTTC
. TRBJ1-1 . TRBV5-5 CASSPGGATEAFF TGTGCCAGCAGCCCGGGGGGGGCCACTGAAGCTTTCTTT
. TRBJ2-1 . TRBV30 CAWSKSYNEQFF TGTGCCTGGAGTAAGAGCTACAATGAGCAGTTCTTC
. TRBJ2-2 . TRBV19 CASSIRVTGELFF TGTGCCAGTAGTATCAGGGTAACCGGGGAGCTGTTTTTT
. TRBJ2-3 . TRBV28 CASFGGVTDTQYF TGTGCCAGCTTCGGGGGAGTCACAGATACGCAGTATTTT